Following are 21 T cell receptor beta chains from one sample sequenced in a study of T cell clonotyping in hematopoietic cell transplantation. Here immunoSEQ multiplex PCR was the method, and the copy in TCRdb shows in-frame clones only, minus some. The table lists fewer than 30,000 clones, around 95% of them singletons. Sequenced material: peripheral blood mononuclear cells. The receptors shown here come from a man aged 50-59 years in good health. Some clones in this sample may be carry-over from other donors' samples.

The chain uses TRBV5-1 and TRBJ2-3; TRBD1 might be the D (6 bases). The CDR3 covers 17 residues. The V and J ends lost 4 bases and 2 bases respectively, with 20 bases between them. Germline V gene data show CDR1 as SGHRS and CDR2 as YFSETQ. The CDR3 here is CASSPYRDTTFTDTQYF. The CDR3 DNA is TGCGCCAGCAGCCCCTACCGGGACACTACGTTCACAGATACGCAGTATTTT.

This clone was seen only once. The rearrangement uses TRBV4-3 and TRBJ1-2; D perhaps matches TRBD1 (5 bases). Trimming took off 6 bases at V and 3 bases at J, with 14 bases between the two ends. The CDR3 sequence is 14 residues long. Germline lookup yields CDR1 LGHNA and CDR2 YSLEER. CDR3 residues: CASSRGGVDYGYTF. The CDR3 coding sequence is TGCGCCAGCAGTCGGGGCGGGGTGGACTATGGCTACACCTTC.

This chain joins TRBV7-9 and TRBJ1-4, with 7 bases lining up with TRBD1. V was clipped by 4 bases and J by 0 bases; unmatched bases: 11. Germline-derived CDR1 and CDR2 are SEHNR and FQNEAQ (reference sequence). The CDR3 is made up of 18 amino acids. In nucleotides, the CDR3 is TGTGCCAGCAGCTCCGAAATGGGGACAGTGACAACTAATGAAAAACTGTTTTTT. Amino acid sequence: CASSSEMGTVTTNEKLFF.

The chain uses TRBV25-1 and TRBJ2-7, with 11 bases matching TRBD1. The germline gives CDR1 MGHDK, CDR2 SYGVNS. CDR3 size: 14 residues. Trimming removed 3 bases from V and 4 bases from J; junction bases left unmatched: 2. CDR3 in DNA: TGTGCCAGCAGTGAGGACAGGGGGCGATACGAGCAGTACTTC. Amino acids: CASSEDRGRYEQYF.

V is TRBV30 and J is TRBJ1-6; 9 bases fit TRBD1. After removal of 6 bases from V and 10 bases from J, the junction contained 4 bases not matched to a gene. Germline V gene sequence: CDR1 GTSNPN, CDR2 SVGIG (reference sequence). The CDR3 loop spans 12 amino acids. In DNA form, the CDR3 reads TGTGCCTGCCGGGACAGGGTCTCACCCCTCCACTTT. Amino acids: CACRDRVSPLHF.

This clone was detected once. In DNA form, the CDR3 reads TGTGCCAGTAGCCACCCCGGACAGAGGGGAGATGAGCAGTTCTTC. The encoded protein is CASSHPGQRGDEQFF. V usage is TRBV19 and J usage is TRBJ2-1; maybe TRBD1 (6 bases). The CDR3 is made up of 15 amino acids. With 6 bases removed from V and 8 bases from J, the gap between germline ends came to 20 bases. Germline values: CDR1 LNHDA, CDR2 SQIVND (reference sequence).

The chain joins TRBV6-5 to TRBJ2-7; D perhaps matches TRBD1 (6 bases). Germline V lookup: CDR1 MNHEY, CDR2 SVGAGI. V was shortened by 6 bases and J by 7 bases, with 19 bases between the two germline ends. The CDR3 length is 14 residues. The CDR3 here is CASRKDRPTGEQYF. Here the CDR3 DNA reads TGTGCCAGCAGGAAAGACAGGCCCACGGGGGAGCAGTACTTC.

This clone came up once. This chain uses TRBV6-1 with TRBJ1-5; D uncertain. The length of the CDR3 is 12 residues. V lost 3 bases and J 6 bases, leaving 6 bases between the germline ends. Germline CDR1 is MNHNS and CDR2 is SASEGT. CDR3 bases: TGTGCCAGCAGTGACCGGGTTCAGCCCCAGCATTTT. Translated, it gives CASSDRVQPQHF.

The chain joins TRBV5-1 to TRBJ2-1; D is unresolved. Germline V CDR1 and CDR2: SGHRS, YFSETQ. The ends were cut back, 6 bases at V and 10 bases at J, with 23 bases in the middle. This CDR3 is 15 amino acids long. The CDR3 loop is CASITGSSSGSEQFF. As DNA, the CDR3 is TGCGCCAGCATTACCGGCTCGTCGTCTGGGTCGGAGCAGTTCTTC. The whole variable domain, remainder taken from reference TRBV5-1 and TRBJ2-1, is KAGVTQTPRYLIKTRGQQVTLSCSPISGHRSVSWYQQTPGQGLQFLFEYFSETQRNKGNFPGRFSGRQFSNSRSEMNVSTLELGDSALYLCASITGSSSGSEQFFGPGTRLTVL.

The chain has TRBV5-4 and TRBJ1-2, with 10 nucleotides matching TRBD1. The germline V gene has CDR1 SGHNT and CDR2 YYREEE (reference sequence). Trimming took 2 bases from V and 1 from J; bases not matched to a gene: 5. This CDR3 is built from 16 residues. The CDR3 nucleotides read TGTGCCAGCAGCTTAAGGACAGGGGGGCTTAACTATGGCTACACCTTC. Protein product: CASSLRTGGLNYGYTF.

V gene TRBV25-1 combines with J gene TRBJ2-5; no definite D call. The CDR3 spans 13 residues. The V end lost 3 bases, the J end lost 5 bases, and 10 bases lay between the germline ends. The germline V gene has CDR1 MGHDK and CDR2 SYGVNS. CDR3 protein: CASSDDVRETQYF. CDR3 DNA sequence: TGTGCCAGCAGTGACGACGTTAGGGAGACCCAGTACTTC. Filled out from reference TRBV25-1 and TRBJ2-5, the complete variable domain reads EADIYQTPRYLVIGTGKKITLECSQTMGHDKMYWYQQDPGMELHLIHYSYGVNSTEKGDLSSESTVSRIRTEHFPLTLESARPSHTSQYLCASSDDVRETQYFGPGTRLLVL.

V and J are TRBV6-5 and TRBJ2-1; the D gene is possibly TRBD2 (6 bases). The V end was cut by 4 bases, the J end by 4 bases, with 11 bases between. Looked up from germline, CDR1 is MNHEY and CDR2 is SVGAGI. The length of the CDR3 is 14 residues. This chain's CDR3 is CASSSGLTYNEQFF. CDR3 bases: TGTGCCAGCAGTTCGGGACTGACTTACAATGAGCAGTTCTTC.

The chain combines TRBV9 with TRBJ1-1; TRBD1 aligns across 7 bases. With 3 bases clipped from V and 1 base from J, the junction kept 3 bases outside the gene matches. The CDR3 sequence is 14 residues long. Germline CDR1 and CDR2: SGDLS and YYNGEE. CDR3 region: CASSEQGKNTEAFF. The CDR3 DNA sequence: TGTGCCAGCAGCGAACAGGGGAAGAACACTGAAGCTTTCTTT.

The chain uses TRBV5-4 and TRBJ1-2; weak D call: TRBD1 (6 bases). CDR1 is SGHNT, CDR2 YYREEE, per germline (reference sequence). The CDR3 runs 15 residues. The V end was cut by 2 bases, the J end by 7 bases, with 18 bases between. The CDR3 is CASSFYSQGSRGYTF. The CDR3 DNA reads TGTGCCAGCAGCTTTTATTCCCAGGGGAGTCGTGGCTACACCTTC.

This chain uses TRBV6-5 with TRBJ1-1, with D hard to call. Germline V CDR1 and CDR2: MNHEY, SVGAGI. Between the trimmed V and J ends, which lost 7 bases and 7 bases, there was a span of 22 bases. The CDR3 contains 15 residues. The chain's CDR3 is CASTTPRAARGEAFF. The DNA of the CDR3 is TGTGCCAGCACCACTCCGCGGGCCGCGCGGGGTGAAGCTTTCTTT.

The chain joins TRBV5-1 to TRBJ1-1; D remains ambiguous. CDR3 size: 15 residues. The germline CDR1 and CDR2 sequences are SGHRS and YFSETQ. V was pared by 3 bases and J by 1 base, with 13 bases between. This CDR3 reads CASSSNGRSNTEAFF. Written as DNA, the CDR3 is TGCGCCAGCAGCTCCAACGGACGGTCGAACACTGAAGCTTTCTTT.

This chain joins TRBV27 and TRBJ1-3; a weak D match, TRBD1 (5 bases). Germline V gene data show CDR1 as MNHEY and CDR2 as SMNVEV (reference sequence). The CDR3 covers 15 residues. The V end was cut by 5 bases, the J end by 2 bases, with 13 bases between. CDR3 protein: CASSLKWGTGNTIYF. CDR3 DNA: TGTGCCAGCAGTCTAAAATGGGGGACTGGAAACACCATATATTTT.

CDR3 amino acids: CASSPKYFSGANVLTF. The CDR3 bases are TGTGCCAGCAGCCCTAAGTACTTCTCTGGGGCCAACGTCCTGACTTTC. The chain links TRBV9 to TRBJ2-6; D is ambiguous. This CDR3 is 16 amino acids long. The V end lost 4 bases, the J end lost 0 bases, and 11 bases lay between the germline ends. Looked up from germline, CDR1 is SGDLS and CDR2 is YYNGEE.

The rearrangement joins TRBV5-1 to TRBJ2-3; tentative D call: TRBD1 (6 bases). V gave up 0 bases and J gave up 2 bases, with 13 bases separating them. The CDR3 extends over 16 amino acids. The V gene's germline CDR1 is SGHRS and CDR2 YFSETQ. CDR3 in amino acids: CASSLGSGDYTDTQYF. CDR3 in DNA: TGCGCCAGCAGCTTGGGCTCAGGGGATTACACAGATACGCAGTATTTT.

CDR3 in amino acids: CATQTGGRFEQYF. For the CDR3, the DNA is TGTGCCACACAGACAGGGGGTAGATTCGAGCAGTACTTC. The J gene is TRBJ2-7, the V gene TRBV6-6; TRBD1 matches 9 bases. After removal of 10 bases from V and 6 bases from J, the junction contained 10 bases not matched to a gene. From germline, CDR1 is MNHNY and CDR2 SVGAGI (reference sequence). CDR3 length equals 13 residues.

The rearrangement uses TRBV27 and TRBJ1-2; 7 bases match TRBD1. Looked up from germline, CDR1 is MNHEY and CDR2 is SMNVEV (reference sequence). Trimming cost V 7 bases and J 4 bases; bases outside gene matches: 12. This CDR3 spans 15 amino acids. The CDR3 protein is CASMPEGARGYGYTF. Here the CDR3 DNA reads TGTGCCAGCATGCCTGAGGGGGCCCGCGGCTATGGCTACACCTTC.